This TCR beta chain derives from a study of memory CD4+ T cells and cytomegalovirus serostatus. The sort gate was single viable CD3+CD4+CD8-CD45RO+ cells for memory CD4+ T cells. Study-level points and caveats: A US-trained random forest predicted CMV serostatus with median AUC roughly 0.9. Of roughly 180 reported CMV TCRbeta sequences, around 63 were found in memory CD4+ repertoires.

Notes on this clone: The antigen remains unidentified.

The assay was immunoSEQ multiplex PCR, and TCRdb's table has in-frame clones only and misses some. The sample lists around 38,000 clones, approximately 80% seen once, with about 6.8% in the top ten. The germline V gene has CDR1 SGHAT and CDR2 FQNNGV. With V trimmed by 4 bases and J by 8 bases, 11 bases remained unmatched. CDR3 length: 15 residues. The clonotype originates from an adult in good health and CMV-seronegative. This chain connects TRBV11-2 to TRBJ1-3; 7 bases are a match to TRBD1. Input material: memory CD4+ T cells from blood. The chain's CDR3 is CASSSRGQRTDTIYF. The CDR3 region has the DNA TGTGCCAGCAGCTCCCGGGGACAGCGGACAGACACCATATATTTT.